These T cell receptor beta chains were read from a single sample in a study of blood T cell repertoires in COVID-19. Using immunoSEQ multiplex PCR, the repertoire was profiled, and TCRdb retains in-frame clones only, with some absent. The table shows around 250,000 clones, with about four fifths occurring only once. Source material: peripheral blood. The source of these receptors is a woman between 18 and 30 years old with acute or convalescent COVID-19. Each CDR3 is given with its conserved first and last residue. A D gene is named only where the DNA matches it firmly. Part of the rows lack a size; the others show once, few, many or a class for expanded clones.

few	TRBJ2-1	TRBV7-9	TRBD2	CASSSRLADYNEQFF	TGTGCCAGCAGCTCACGACTAGCGGATTACAATGAGCAGTTCTTC
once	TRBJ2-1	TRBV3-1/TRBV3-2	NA	CASSQLGGDNEQFF	TGTGCCAGCAGCCAACTAGGGGGTGACAATGAGCAGTTCTTC
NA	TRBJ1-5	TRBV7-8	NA	CASSLVGAGNQPQHF	TGTGCCAGCAGCTTAGTCGGGGCGGGAAATCAGCCCCAGCATTTT
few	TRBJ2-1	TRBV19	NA	CASKGFGEVEQFF	TGTGCCAGTAAGGGGTTCGGAGAGGTTGAGCAGTTCTTC
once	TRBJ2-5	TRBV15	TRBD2	CATSREGLAETQYF	TGTGCCACCAGCAGGGAAGGACTAGCAGAGACCCAGTACTTC
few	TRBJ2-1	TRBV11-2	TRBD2	CASSLESLWLAGRDGEQFF	TGTGCCAGCAGCTTAGAGTCTCTCTGGCTAGCGGGAAGAGATGGTGAGCAGTTCTTC
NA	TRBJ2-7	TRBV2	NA	CASISRAHEQYF	TGTGCCAGCATTTCCAGGGCCCACGAGCAGTACTTC
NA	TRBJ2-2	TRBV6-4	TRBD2	CASSGQAGAVGELFF	TGTGCCAGCAGTGGGCAAGCGGGAGCCGTCGGGGAGCTGTTTTTT
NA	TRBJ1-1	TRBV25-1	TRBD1	CASRRPGTGAEAFF	TGTGCCAGCAGACGACCCGGGACAGGGGCTGAAGCTTTCTTT
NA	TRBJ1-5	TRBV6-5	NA	CASSHETGLTQHF	TGTGCCAGCAGTCACGAGACAGGCCTGACCCAGCATTTT
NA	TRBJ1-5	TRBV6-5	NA	CASRRREHQPQHF	TGTGCCAGCAGACGACGGGAGCATCAGCCCCAGCATTTT
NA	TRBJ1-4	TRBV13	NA	CASSLIQNEKLFF	TGTGCCAGCAGCTTGATACAAAATGAAAAACTGTTTTTT
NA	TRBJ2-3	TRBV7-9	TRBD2	CASSLGAGGTDTQYF	TGTGCCAGCAGCTTAGGAGCGGGGGGAACAGATACGCAGTATTTT
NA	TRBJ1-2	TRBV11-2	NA	CASSAGVRGYTF	TGTGCCAGCAGCGCGGGAGTTAGAGGCTACACCTTC
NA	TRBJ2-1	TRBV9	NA	CASSVDLRGAGGEQFF	TGTGCCAGCAGCGTAGACCTAAGGGGGGCAGGGGGTGAGCAGTTCTTC
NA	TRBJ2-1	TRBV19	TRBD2	CASSIGLAGGQFSYNEQFF	TGTGCCAGTAGTATCGGGTTAGCGGGAGGCCAATTCTCCTACAATGAGCAGTTCTTC
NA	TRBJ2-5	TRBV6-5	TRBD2	CASSHGGAQYF	TGTGCCAGCAGTCACGGGGGGGCCCAGTACTTC
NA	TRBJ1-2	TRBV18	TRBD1	CASSPPGTGSSYTF	TGTGCCAGCTCACCCCCCGGGACAGGGAGTAGCTACACCTTC
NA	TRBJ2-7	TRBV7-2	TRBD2	CASSLEGGWDYEQYF	TGTGCCAGCAGCTTAGAGGGAGGGTGGGACTACGAGCAGTACTTC
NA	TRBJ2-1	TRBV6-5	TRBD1	CASSTGTVYNEQFF	TGTGCCAGCAGTACAGGGACAGTCTACAATGAGCAGTTCTTC
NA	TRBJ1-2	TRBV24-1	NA	CATSDGDGGNYGYTF	TGTGCCACCAGTGATGGGGATGGAGGGAACTATGGCTACACCTTC
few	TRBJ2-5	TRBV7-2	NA	CASSLGGGRETQYF	TGTGCCAGCAGCTTAGGCGGCGGAAGAGAGACCCAGTACTTC
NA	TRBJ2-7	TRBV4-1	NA	CASSQDDGAVGYEQYF	TGCGCCAGCAGCCAAGATGATGGGGCGGTAGGATACGAGCAGTACTTC
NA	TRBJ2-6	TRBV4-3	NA	CASSSWRETLGGANVLTF	TGCGCCAGCAGTTCGTGGAGGGAGACCCTCGGTGGGGCCAACGTCCTGACTTTC
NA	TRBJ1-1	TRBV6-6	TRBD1	CASSDRGRDEAFF	TGTGCCAGCAGCGACAGGGGAAGGGATGAAGCTTTCTTT
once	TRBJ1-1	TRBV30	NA	CAWSVYGRERGSEAFF	TGTGCCTGGAGTGTATATGGGAGGGAAAGAGGATCTGAAGCTTTCTTT
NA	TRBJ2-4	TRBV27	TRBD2	CASSTGLGRDIQYF	TGTGCCAGCAGTACCGGACTAGGAAGGGACATTCAGTACTTC
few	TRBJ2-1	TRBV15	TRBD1	CATSRGTGLNEQFF	TGTGCCACCAGCAGGGGGACAGGTTTGAATGAGCAGTTCTTC
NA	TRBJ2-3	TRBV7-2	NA	CASSPNYLLTDTQYF	TGTGCCAGCAGCCCGAACTACCTACTCACAGATACGCAGTATTTT
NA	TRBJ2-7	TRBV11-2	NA	CASSLGADSYEQYF	TGTGCCAGCAGCTTAGGGGCCGACTCCTACGAGCAGTACTTC
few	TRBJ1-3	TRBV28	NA	CASSTGGGSGNTIYF	TGTGCCAGCAGTACCGGGGGGGGCTCTGGAAACACCATATATTTT
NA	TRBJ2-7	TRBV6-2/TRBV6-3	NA	CASSYSQDYEQYF	TGTGCCAGCAGTTACTCGCAGGACTACGAGCAGTACTTC
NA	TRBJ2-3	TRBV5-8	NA	CASSFHPMMETDTQYF	TGTGCCAGCAGCTTCCACCCGATGATGGAGACAGATACGCAGTATTTT
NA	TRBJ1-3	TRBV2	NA	CASSPGPWGWTDSGNTIYF	TGTGCCAGCAGCCCCGGGCCTTGGGGTTGGACTGACTCTGGAAACACCATATATTTT
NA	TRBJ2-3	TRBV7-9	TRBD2	CASSLATSGSRDTQYF	TGTGCCAGCAGCTTAGCGACTAGCGGGAGTAGAGATACGCAGTATTTT
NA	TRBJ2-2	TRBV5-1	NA	CASSLRGNTGELFF	TGCGCCAGCAGCTTGCGGGGGAACACCGGGGAGCTGTTTTTT
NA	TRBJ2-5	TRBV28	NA	CASSPGTSKSSQYF	TGTGCCAGCAGTCCCGGTACCTCCAAGAGCTCCCAGTACTTC
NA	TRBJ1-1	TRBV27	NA	CASSIGGFTEAFF	TGTGCCAGCAGTATAGGGGGATTCACTGAAGCTTTCTTT
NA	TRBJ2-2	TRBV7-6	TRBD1	CASSQRSAGGPTGELFF	TGTGCCAGCAGTCAACGCTCGGCAGGGGGACCTACCGGGGAGCTGTTTTTT
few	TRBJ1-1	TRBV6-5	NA	CASTPGGTNTEAFF	TGTGCCAGCACCCCTGGGGGGACGAACACTGAAGCTTTCTTT
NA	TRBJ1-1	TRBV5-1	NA	CASSFRQVGSTEAFF	TGCGCCAGCAGCTTTCGACAGGTAGGAAGCACTGAAGCTTTCTTT
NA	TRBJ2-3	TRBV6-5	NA	CASSLSGGADTQYF	TGTGCCAGCAGCTTGAGCGGAGGGGCAGATACGCAGTATTTT
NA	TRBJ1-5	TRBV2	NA	CASSEIGRGQPQHF	TGTGCCAGCAGTGAAATAGGGCGGGGGCAGCCCCAGCATTTT
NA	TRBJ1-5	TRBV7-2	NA	CASSLRDTRSNQPQHF	TGTGCCAGCAGCTTACGGGACACCCGTAGCAATCAGCCCCAGCATTTT
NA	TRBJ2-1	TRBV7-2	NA	CASSFLRDFNEQFF	TGTGCCAGCAGCTTCTTGCGGGACTTCAATGAGCAGTTCTTC
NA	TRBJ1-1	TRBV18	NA	CASSPGQQANTEAFF	TGTGCCAGCTCACCCGGACAGCAAGCGAACACTGAAGCTTTCTTT
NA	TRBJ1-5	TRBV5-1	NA	CASSLGFSDQPQHF	TGCGCCAGCAGCTTGGGATTCAGCGATCAGCCCCAGCATTTT
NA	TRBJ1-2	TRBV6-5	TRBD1	CASIGTEGNGYTF	TGTGCCAGCATTGGGACAGAGGGAAATGGCTACACCTTC
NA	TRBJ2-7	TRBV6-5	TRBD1	CASSRDRGFSDEQYF	TGTGCCAGCAGCCGGGACAGGGGCTTCTCTGACGAGCAGTACTTC
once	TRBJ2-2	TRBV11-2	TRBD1	CASSSQGLGTGELFF	TGTGCCAGCAGCTCACAGGGGTTAGGAACCGGGGAGCTGTTTTTT